These T cell receptor beta chains were read from a single sample in a study of blood T cells in healthy people across ages. TCRdb called the 5' RACE reads again in MiXCR, with one record for every CDR3 protein. The repertoire holds 700,000 to 900,000 distinct CDR3 sequences, with roughly 24% as singletons. The sample was also linked to a second study, of T cells of mothers and their children.

What was sequenced was blood. The receptors come from a boy aged 5 to 17 in good health. Both conserved end residues are part of each CDR3. A D gene is named only where the DNA matches it firmly.

V: TRBV6-1
D: TRBD2
J: TRBJ2-7
CDR3: CASSVTGGESYEQYF

V: TRBV4-2
D: TRBD2
J: TRBJ2-1
CDR3: CASSRSSGGRGSYNEQFF

V: TRBV20-1
D: TRBD1
J: TRBJ1-6
CDR3: CSATGGNSPLHF

V: TRBV18
D: NA
J: TRBJ2-2
CDR3: CASSPPAREEIGELFF

V: TRBV7-2
D: TRBD2
J: TRBJ2-7
CDR3: CASSSRLAGNRYEQYF

V: TRBV5-5
D: TRBD1
J: TRBJ1-4
CDR3: CASSHTPHRGPNEKLFF

V: TRBV15
D: TRBD2
J: TRBJ2-1
CDR3: CATSRDRASGGARQFF

V: TRBV27
D: TRBD2
J: TRBJ2-3
CDR3: CASTIPPGLVPDTQYF

V: TRBV29-1
D: TRBD1
J: TRBJ2-7
CDR3: CSVAPGQGGYEQYF

V: TRBV12-3/TRBV12-4
D: TRBD2
J: NA
CDR3: CASSSGLEGPEDEQFF

V: TRBV6-8
D: TRBD2
J: TRBJ2-1
CDR3: CASSSGLAGGRFF

V: TRBV12-3/TRBV12-4
D: NA
J: TRBJ1-3
CDR3: CASSLGLSGNTIYF

V: TRBV12-3/TRBV12-4
D: TRBD1
J: TRBJ2-3
CDR3: CASSFGQGFGADTQYF

V: TRBV6-1
D: NA
J: TRBJ2-5
CDR3: CASSVGATQYF

V: TRBV20-1
D: TRBD1
J: TRBJ2-2
CDR3: CSAGQGTGELFF

V: TRBV6-5
D: TRBD2
J: TRBJ2-3
CDR3: CASSLAGGRRTSTDTQYF

V: TRBV7-2
D: TRBD1
J: TRBJ2-6
CDR3: CASSQHSPGGFSGANVLTF

V: TRBV6-2/TRBV6-3
D: NA
J: TRBJ2-3
CDR3: CASSEISVADTQYF